The 22 T cell receptor beta chains in this list originate from one sample, sequenced in a study of cytomegalovirus exposure and HLA in healthy donors. The PCR ran on 60 Vbeta and 13 Jbeta primers. Some clones are missing from TCRdb's copy, which holds only in-frame ones; the method was immunoSEQ multiplex PCR. This repertoire shows more than 95,000 clones, about 10% found once; its top ten account for approximately 3%. The sequencing input was PBMCs. These receptors came from a young man in good health and CMV-seronegative.

This clone was seen more than once but under ten times. V gene TRBV4-1 combines with J gene TRBJ2-7, with a possible D match to TRBD2 (5 bases). The CDR3 loop spans 15 amino acids. V was trimmed by 4 bases and J by 2 bases, leaving 15 bases between them. CDR1 and CDR2 from the germline V gene are MGHRA and YSYEKL. CDR3 sequence reads: CASSPLGSGAYEQYF. CDR3 bases: TGCGCCAGCAGCCCGTTGGGGAGCGGAGCCTACGAGCAGTACTTC.

This clone was seen only a few times. The rearrangement joins TRBV9 to TRBJ2-2, with 8 positions matching TRBD1. Germline CDR1 is SGDLS and CDR2 is YYNGEE. Trimming at V came to 2 bases and at J to 6 bases, leaving 15 bases not matched to a gene. The CDR3 is 18 amino acids. Here the CDR3 reads CASSVGADRVLVAGELFF. The CDR3, as DNA: TGTGCCAGCAGCGTGGGAGCGGACAGGGTCTTAGTGGCCGGGGAGCTGTTTTTT.

This chain links TRBV30 with TRBJ2-7, with 12 bases aligning to TRBD1. In germline, CDR1 is GTSNPN, CDR2 SVGIG (reference sequence). V shed 3 bases and J 5 bases; nucleotides not matched to a gene: 5. The CDR3 contains 14 residues. For the CDR3, the DNA is TGTGCCTGGAGCCCCGGGACAGGGGGCCACGAGCAGTACTTC. It encodes CAWSPGTGGHEQYF.

This chain joins TRBV9 and TRBJ1-5, with D possibly being TRBD1 (5 bases). V lost 0 bases to trimming and J lost 1 base, with 5 bases between them. This CDR3 is 14 amino acids long. The V gene's germline CDR1 is SGDLS and CDR2 YYNGEE. The CDR3 DNA follows: TGTGCCAGCAGCGTAGGACAGAGCAATCAGCCCCAGCATTTT. Translating gives CASSVGQSNQPQHF. Using reference TRBV9 and TRBJ1-5 for the parts outside the CDR3, the full variable domain is DSGVTQTPKHLITATGQRVTLRCSPRSGDLSVYWYQQSLDQGLQFLIQYYNGEERAKGNILERFSAQQFPDLHSELNLSSLELGDSALYFCASSVGQSNQPQHFGDGTRLSIL.

This clone was seen a few times. This chain joins TRBV7-2 and TRBJ1-6; D is unclear. V lost 3 bases and J 9 bases, leaving 6 bases between the germline ends. Germline V lookup: CDR1 SGHTA, CDR2 FQGNSA. The CDR3 is 12 residues long. The CDR3 nucleotides read TGTGCCAGCAGCTTTAGCCTTTCACCCCTCCACTTT. Translated: CASSFSLSPLHF.

The table lists this clone with a few counts. The V gene is TRBV7-6, the J gene TRBJ2-1, with 8 nucleotides matching TRBD2. The CDR3 contains 15 residues. Trimming took 1 base from V and 4 from J; bases not matched to a gene: 3. The V gene's germline CDR1 is SGHVS and CDR2 FNYEAQ. The DNA for the CDR3 is TGTGCCAGCAGCTTAGAGAGCGGGAGATACAATGAGCAGTTCTTC. Residues: CASSLESGRYNEQFF.

Of note for this clone: Other DNA sequences in the sample encode the same CDR3. The chain uses TRBV12-5 and TRBJ2-7; TRBD1 matches at 7 bases. In germline, CDR1 is LGHNT, CDR2 FRNRAP. The CDR3 is 13 residues long. The CDR3: CASSGTEAYEQYF. DNA for the CDR3: TGTGCCAGTTCGGGGACAGAGGCCTACGAGCAGTACTTC.

The chain combines TRBV7-9 with TRBJ2-3; 11 bases are a match to TRBD2. With 1 base clipped from V and 6 bases from J, the junction kept 15 bases outside the gene matches. The CDR3 is 19 residues long. Germline V gene lookup returns CDR1 SEHNR and CDR2 FQNEAQ (reference sequence). This CDR3 reads CASSLGWGGAGLAADTQYF. In DNA, the CDR3 is TGTGCCAGCAGCTTAGGATGGGGTGGTGCGGGACTAGCGGCTGATACGCAGTATTTT. The whole variable domain, remainder taken from reference TRBV7-9 and TRBJ2-3, is DTGVSQNPRHKITKRGQNVTFRCDPISEHNRLYWYRQTLGQGPEFLTYFQNEAQLEKSRLLSDRFSAERPKGSFSTLEIQRTEQGDSAMYLCASSLGWGGAGLAADTQYFGPGTRLTVL.

This clone was found a few times. This chain links TRBV19 with TRBJ1-5; D is undetermined. The ends were cut back, 3 bases at V and 7 bases at J, with 10 bases in the middle. CDR1 and CDR2 (germline): LNHDA, SQIVND (reference sequence). This CDR3 has 13 amino acids. The CDR3: CASSIDGEQPQHF. CDR3 in DNA: TGTGCCAGTAGTATTGATGGGGAGCAGCCCCAGCATTTT.

This clone showed up just a few times. The same CDR3 can be traced to other DNA sequences in this sample. The CDR3: CAISETKNTEAFF. CDR3 coding DNA: TGTGCCATCAGTGAGACTAAAAACACTGAAGCTTTCTTT. The chain carries TRBV10-3 and TRBJ1-1, with D unclear. The CDR3 runs 13 residues. CDR1 and CDR2 (germline): ENHRY, SYGVKD. V was cut by 2 bases and J by 2 bases, with 6 bases left in between.

This clone was picked up a small number of times. The chain recombines TRBV5-1 with TRBJ1-1, with 8 bases fitting TRBD1. This CDR3 has 14 amino acids. The junction had 4 bases not matched to a gene; V was cut back by 4 bases and J by 2 bases. In germline, CDR1 is SGHRS, CDR2 YFSETQ. The CDR3 protein is CASSIGQGNTEAFF. CDR3 nucleotide sequence: TGCGCCAGCAGCATAGGACAGGGCAACACTGAAGCTTTCTTT.

This clone has a handful of counts. This rearrangement joins TRBV6-1 to TRBJ1-2; D remains unclear. V gave up 5 bases and J gave up 1 base, with 8 bases separating them. This CDR3 region has 13 residues. Germline CDR1 and CDR2: MNHNS and SASEGT. The CDR3 sequence: CASSLGNNYGYTF. Here the CDR3 DNA reads TGTGCCAGCAGTCTCGGGAATAACTATGGCTACACCTTC.

This clone came up a few times. This chain uses TRBV4-2 with TRBJ2-1, with 7 bases matching TRBD2. Germline CDR1 and CDR2: LGHNA and YNFKEQ. Unmatched junction bases numbered 9, after V lost 1 base and J lost 3 bases. This CDR3 has 17 amino acids. The CDR3 DNA reads TGTGCCAGCAGCCAAGGCCCTGCGGGAGCGGACTACAATGAGCAGTTCTTC. It yields the protein CASSQGPAGADYNEQFF.

The genes are TRBV7-9 and TRBJ2-7; D uncertain. V lost 3 bases to trimming and J lost 1 base, with 7 bases between them. The CDR3 loop spans 13 amino acids. Germline V gene sequence: CDR1 SEHNR, CDR2 FQNEAQ (reference sequence). The DNA for the CDR3 is TGTGCCAGCAGCTTGGGCGCGTCCTACGAGCAGTACTTC. Translation: CASSLGASYEQYF.

The J gene is TRBJ2-5, the V gene TRBV7-9; D remains unclear. V was trimmed by 4 bases and J by 1 base, leaving 16 bases between them. Germline CDR1 reads SEHNR; CDR2 reads FQNEAQ (reference sequence). This CDR3 has 16 residues. In nucleotides, the CDR3 is TGTGCCAGCAGCTCGATAGTAGGAGCCTCCCAAGAGACCCAGTACTTC. Encoded protein: CASSSIVGASQETQYF.

This clone was counted a few times. The chain is built from TRBV6-1 and TRBJ1-3; D ambiguous. This CDR3 has 14 residues. The V end was cut by 4 bases, the J end by 8 bases, with 15 bases between. The germline V gene has CDR1 MNHNS and CDR2 SASEGT. DNA of the CDR3: TGTGCCAGCAGTGGGATCCAGACCGGGGACACCATATATTTT. Translated: CASSGIQTGDTIYF.

The sample holds a few counts of this clone. The chain joins TRBV7-8 to TRBJ2-5; maybe TRBD1 (5 bases). Per the germline V gene, CDR1 is SGHVS and CDR2 is FQNEAQ. This CDR3 has 14 residues. Between the trimmed V and J ends, which lost 5 bases and 3 bases, there was a span of 13 bases. Here the CDR3 DNA reads TGTGCCAGCAGCCGATACGACAGAAAAGAGACCCAGTACTTC. It translates to CASSRYDRKETQYF.

This clone was found a few times. This chain uses TRBV15 with TRBJ1-5; the match to TRBD1 covers 8 bases. The junction had 15 bases not matched to a gene; V was cut back by 6 bases and J by 5 bases. CDR1 and CDR2 from the germline V gene are LNHNV and YYDKDF (reference sequence). The CDR3 sequence is 17 residues long. The CDR3 DNA reads TGTGCCACCAGGCTAAACTTTGAGGGGGGACAGGATCAGCCCCAGCATTTT. Protein sequence: CATRLNFEGGQDQPQHF.

The table lists this clone with many counts. The chain's CDR3 is CASSYRTPAEAFF. The CDR3 DNA reads as TGTGCCAGCAGCTATCGGACACCTGCCGAAGCTTTCTTT. This chain connects TRBV11-3 to TRBJ1-1, with D possibly matching TRBD1 (5 bases). The CDR3 is made up of 13 amino acids. Germline values: CDR1 SGHNT, CDR2 YENEEA. Trimming took 4 bases from V and 8 from J, leaving 14 bases between them.

This clone appeared a few times. The genes are TRBV19 and TRBJ2-1, with a weak D call TRBD2 (5 bases). Germline CDR1 LNHDA, CDR2 SQIVND (reference sequence). V gave up 3 bases and J gave up 0 bases, with 12 bases separating them. The CDR3 length is 16 residues. The CDR3 bases are TGTGCCAGTAGTATTACCCCTGGGAGCTCCTACAATGAGCAGTTCTTC. The encoded protein is CASSITPGSSYNEQFF.

This clone was counted a few times. V is TRBV7-9 and J is TRBJ1-5; D gene uncertain. Trimming pared 2 bases from V and 1 base from J, leaving 6 bases between. CDR1 is SEHNR and CDR2 is FQNEAQ in the germline V gene (reference sequence). The CDR3 runs 14 residues. Written as DNA, the CDR3 is TGTGCCAGCAGCTTACAGAAGAGCAATCAGCCCCAGCATTTT. Translating it yields CASSLQKSNQPQHF.

This clone has just a few counts. The rearrangement links TRBV28 to TRBJ2-7; TRBD1 matches 10 bases. In germline, CDR1 is MDHEN, CDR2 SYDVKM. The CDR3 loop spans 14 amino acids. V shed 3 bases, J shed 6 bases, and the junction held 5 bases outside the gene matches. CDR3 sequence (DNA): TGTGCCAGCAGTTTCGGGGACAGGGGAGTCGAGCAGTACTTC. It encodes CASSFGDRGVEQYF.